Described below is a single T cell receptor beta chain sequence and its context. This sample was taken from a study of CD8+ T cells in alopecia areata. RNA was isolated and reverse transcribed to cDNA, the sequencing template. Repertoires were generated with immunoSEQ multiplex PCR, while TCRdb's copy carries only in-frame clones and drops some. The table lists 140,000 to 150,000 clones, about half of them singletons. The ends were cut back, 4 bases at V and 5 bases at J, with 14 bases in the middle. From germline, CDR1 is SQVTM and CDR2 ANQGSEA. The CDR3 consists of 13 residues. V usage is TRBV29-1 and J usage is TRBJ2-5; unclear D gene. The sequence was obtained from a human donor with alopecia areata. Sequences were derived from CD4+ T cells sorted from blood, sampled at week 0. CDR3 in amino acids: CSVVGFDSETQYF. The CDR3 nucleotides are TGCAGCGTTGTCGGGTTTGATTCGGAGACCCAGTACTTC.